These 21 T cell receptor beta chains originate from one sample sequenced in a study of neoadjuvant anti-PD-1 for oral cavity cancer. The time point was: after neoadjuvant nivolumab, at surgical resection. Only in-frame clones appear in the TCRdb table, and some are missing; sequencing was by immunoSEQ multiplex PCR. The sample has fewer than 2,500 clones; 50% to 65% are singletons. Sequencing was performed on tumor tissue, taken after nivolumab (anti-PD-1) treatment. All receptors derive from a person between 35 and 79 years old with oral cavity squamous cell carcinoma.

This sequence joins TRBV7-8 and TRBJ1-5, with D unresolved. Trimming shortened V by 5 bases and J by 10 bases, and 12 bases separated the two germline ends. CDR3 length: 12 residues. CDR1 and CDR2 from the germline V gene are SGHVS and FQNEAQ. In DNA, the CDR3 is TGTGCCAGCAGCCAACAGACCTTCCCCCAGCATTTT. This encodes CASSQQTFPQHF.

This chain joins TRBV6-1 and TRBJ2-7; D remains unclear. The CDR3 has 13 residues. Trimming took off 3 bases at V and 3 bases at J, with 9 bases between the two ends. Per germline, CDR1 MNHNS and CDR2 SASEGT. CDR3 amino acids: CASSEGIYYEQYF. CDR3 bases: TGTGCCAGCAGTGAGGGTATCTACTACGAGCAGTACTTC.

The CDR3 sequence is CASSPLLDSQETQYF. CDR3 DNA: TGTGCCAGCTCACCATTACTCGACTCCCAAGAGACCCAGTACTTC. V gene TRBV18 combines with J gene TRBJ2-5; D ambiguous. The CDR3 length is 15 residues. V lost 2 bases to trimming and J lost 1 base, with 11 bases between them. CDR1 KGHSH and CDR2 LQKENI come from the germline V gene.

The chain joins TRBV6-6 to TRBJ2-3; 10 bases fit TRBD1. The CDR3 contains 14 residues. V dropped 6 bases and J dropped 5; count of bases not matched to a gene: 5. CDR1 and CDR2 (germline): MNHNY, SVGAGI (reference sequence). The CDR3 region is CASSRQGAEDTQYF. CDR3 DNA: TGTGCCAGCAGCCGACAGGGGGCTGAAGATACGCAGTATTTT.

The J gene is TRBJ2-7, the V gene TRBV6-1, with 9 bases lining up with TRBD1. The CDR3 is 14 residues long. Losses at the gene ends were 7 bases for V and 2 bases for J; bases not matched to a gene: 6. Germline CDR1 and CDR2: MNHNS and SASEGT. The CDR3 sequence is CASIERQGAYEQYF. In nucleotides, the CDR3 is TGTGCCAGCATTGAGCGACAGGGGGCCTACGAGCAGTACTTC.

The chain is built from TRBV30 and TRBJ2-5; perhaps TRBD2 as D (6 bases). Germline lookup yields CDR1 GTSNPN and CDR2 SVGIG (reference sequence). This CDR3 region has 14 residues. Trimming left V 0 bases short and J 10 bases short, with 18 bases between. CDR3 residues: CAWSVQEGPGGQYF. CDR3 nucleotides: TGTGCCTGGAGTGTACAGGAGGGGCCCGGGGGCCAGTACTTC.

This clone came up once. CDR3 in DNA: TGTGCCAGCAGCTTCTCCGGGACAGGGGGTTACTACGAGCAGTACTTC. This codes for CASSFSGTGGYYEQYF. The chain is built from TRBV5-6 and TRBJ2-7, with 11 bases aligning to TRBD1. Germline V lookup: CDR1 SGHDT, CDR2 YYEEEE. This CDR3 has 16 amino acids. V lost 2 bases to trimming and J lost 3 bases; unmatched junction nucleotides: 7.

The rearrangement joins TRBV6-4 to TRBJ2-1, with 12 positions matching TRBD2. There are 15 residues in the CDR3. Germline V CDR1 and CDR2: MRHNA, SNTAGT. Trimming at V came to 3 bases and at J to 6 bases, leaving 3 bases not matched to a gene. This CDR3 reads CASSDTLAGGNEQFF. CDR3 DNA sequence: TGTGCCAGCAGTGATACACTAGCGGGAGGCAATGAGCAGTTCTTC.

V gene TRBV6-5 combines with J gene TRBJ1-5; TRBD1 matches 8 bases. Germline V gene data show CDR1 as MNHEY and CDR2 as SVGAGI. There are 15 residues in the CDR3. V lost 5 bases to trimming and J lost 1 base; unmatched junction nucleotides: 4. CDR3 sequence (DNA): TGTGCCAGCAGTCCTCAGGGGGCAAGCAATCAGCCCCAGCATTTT. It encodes CASSPQGASNQPQHF.

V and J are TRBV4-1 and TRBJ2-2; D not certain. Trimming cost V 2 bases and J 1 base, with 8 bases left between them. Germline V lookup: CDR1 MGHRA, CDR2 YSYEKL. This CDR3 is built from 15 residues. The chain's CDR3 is CASSQPFENTGELFF. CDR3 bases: TGCGCCAGCAGCCAACCCTTTGAGAACACCGGGGAGCTGTTTTTT.

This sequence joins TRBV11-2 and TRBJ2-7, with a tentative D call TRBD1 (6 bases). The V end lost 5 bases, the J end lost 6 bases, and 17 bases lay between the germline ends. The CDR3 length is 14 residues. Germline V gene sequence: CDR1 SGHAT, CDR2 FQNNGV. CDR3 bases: TGTGCCAGCAGCCCCCAAGCAGGGGTGAGCGAGCAGTACTTC. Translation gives CASSPQAGVSEQYF.

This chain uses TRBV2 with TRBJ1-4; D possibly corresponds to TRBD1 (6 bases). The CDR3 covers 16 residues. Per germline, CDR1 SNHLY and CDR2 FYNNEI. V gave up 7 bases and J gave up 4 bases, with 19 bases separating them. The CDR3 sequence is CASMWQAGAHNEKLFF. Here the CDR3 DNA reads TGTGCCAGCATGTGGCAGGCGGGGGCTCATAATGAAAAACTGTTTTTT.

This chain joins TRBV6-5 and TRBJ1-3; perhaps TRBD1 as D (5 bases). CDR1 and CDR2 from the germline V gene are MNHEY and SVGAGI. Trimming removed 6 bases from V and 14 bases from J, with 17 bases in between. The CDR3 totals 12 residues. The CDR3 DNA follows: TGTGCCAGCAGGGACACGTTCCGGGGGGTATATTTT. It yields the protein CASRDTFRGVYF.

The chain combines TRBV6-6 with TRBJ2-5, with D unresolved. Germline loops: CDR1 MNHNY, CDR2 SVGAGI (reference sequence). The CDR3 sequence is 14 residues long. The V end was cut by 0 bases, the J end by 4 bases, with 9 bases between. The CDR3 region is CASSYSGRRETQYF. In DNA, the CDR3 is TGTGCCAGCAGTTACTCTGGCAGGAGAGAGACCCAGTACTTC.

CDR3 in amino acids: CAMRPSSYEQYF. CDR3 nucleotide sequence: TGTGCTATGAGGCCGAGCTCCTACGAGCAGTACTTC. The chain uses TRBV2 and TRBJ2-7; D not certain. This CDR3 is 12 amino acids long. Germline CDR1 and CDR2: SNHLY and FYNNEI.

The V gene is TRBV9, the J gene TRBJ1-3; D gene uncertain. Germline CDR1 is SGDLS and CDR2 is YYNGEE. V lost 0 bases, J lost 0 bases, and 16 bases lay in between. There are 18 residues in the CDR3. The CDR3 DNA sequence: TGTGCCAGCAGCGTAGTCCCCAGGCCCTTGGACTCTGGAAACACCATATATTTT. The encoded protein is CASSVVPRPLDSGNTIYF.

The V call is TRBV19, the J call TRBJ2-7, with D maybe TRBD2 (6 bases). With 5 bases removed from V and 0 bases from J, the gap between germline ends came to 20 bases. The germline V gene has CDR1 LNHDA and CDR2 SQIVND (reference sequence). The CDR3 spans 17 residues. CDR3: CASSPIQWEVISYEQYF. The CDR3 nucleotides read TGTGCCAGTAGTCCCATCCAATGGGAGGTAATCTCCTACGAGCAGTACTTC. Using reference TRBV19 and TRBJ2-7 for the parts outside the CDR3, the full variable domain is DGGITQSPKYLFRKEGQNVTLSCEQNLNHDAMYWYRQDPGQGLRLIYYSQIVNDFQKGDIAEGYSVSREKKESFPLTVTSAQKNPTAFYLCASSPIQWEVISYEQYFGPGTRLTVT.

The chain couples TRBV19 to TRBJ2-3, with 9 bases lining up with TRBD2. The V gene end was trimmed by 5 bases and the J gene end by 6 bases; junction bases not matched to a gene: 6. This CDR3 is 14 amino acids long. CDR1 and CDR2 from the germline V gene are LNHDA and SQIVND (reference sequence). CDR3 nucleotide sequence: TGTGCCAGTAGTCTAGGACTAGCGACCGATACGCAGTATTTT. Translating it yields CASSLGLATDTQYF.

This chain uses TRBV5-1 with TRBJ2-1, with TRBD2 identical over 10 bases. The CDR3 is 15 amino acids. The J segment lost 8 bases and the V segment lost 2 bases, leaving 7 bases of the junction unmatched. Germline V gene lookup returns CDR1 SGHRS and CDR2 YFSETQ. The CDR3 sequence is CASSFGLAVWDEQFF. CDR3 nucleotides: TGCGCCAGCAGCTTTGGACTAGCGGTCTGGGATGAGCAGTTCTTC.

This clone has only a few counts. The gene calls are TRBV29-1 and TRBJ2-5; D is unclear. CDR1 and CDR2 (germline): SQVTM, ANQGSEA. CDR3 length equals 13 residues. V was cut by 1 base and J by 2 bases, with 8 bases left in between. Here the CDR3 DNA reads TGCAGCGTTGAAGGGAAAACTCAAGAGACCCAGTACTTC. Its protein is CSVEGKTQETQYF.

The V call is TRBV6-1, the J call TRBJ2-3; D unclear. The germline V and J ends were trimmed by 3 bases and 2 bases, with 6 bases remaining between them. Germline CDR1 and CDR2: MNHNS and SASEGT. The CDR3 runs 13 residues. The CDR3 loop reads CASSDRFTDTQYF. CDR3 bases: TGTGCCAGCAGTGACAGGTTCACAGATACGCAGTATTTT.